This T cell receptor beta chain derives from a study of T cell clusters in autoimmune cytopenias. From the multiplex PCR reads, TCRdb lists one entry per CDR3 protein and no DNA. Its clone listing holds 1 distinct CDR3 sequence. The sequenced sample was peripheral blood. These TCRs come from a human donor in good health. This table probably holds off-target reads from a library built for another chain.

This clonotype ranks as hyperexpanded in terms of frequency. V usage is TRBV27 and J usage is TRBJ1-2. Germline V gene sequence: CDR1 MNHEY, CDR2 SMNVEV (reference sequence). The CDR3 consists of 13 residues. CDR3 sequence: CASSLTGDYGYTF.